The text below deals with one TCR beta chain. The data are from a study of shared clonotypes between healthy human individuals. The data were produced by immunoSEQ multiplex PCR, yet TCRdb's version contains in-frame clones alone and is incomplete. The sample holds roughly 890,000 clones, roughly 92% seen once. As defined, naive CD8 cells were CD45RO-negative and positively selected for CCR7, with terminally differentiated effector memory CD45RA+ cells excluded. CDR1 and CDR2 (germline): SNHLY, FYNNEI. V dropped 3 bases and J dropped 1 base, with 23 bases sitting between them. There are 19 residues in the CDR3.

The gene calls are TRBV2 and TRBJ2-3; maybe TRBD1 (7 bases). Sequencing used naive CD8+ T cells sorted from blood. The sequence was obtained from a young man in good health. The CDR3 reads CASSDPHDSGGGGTDTQYF. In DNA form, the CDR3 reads TGTGCCAGCAGTGACCCCCATGATAGCGGAGGGGGCGGCACAGATACGCAGTATTTT.